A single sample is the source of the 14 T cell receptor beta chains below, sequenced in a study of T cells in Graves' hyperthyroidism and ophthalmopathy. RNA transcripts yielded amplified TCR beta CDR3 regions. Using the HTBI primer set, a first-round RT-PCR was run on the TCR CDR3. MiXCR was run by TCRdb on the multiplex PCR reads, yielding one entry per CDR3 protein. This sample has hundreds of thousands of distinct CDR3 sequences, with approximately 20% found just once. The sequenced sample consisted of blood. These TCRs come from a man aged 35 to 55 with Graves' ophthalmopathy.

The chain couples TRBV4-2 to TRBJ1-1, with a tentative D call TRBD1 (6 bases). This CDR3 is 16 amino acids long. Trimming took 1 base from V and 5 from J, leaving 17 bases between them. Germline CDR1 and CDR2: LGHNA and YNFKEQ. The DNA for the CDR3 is TGTGCCAGCAGCCAAGGCGGCTCGGGGGGCGAAACTGAAGCTTTCTTT. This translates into CASSQGGSGGETEAFF.

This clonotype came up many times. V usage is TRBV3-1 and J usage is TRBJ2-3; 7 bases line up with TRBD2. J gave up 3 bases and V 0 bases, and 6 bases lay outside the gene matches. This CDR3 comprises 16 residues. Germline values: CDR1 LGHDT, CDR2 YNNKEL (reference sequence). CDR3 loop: CASSQEAARGTDTQYF. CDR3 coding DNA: TGTGCCAGCAGCCAAGAGGCGGCGCGGGGGACAGATACGCAGTATTTT.

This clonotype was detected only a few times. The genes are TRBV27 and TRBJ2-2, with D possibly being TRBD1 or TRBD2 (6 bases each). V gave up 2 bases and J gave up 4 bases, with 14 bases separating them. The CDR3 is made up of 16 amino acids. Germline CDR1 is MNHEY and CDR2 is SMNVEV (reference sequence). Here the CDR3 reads CASSLGRGPLTGELFF. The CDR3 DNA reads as TGTGCCAGCAGTTTAGGTCGGGGGCCCCTCACCGGGGAGCTGTTTTTT.

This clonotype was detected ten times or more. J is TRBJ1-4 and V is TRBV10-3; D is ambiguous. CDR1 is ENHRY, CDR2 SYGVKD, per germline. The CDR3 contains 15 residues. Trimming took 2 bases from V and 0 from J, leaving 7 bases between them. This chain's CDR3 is CAISENSATNEKLFF. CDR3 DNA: TGTGCCATCAGTGAGAACAGTGCAACTAATGAAAAACTGTTTTTT.

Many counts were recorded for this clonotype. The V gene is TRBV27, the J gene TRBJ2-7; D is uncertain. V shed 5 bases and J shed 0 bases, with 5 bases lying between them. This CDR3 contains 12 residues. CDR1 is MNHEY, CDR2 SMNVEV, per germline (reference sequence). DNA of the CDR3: TGTGCCAGCAGTCCCTTCTCCTACGAGCAGTACTTC. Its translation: CASSPFSYEQYF.

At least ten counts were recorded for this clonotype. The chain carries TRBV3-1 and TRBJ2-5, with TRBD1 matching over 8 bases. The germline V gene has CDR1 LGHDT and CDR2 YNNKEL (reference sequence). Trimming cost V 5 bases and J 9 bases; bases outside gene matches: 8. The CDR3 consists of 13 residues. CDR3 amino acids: CASSGTGGKSQYF. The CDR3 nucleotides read TGTGCCAGCAGCGGCACAGGGGGGAAATCCCAGTACTTC.

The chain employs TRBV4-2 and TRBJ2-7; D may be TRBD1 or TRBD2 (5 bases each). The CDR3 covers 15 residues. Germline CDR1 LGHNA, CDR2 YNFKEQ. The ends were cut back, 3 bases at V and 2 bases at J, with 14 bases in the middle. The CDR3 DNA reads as TGTGCCAGCAGCCACATCCGGGACGGACCCTACGAGCAGTACTTC. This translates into CASSHIRDGPYEQYF.

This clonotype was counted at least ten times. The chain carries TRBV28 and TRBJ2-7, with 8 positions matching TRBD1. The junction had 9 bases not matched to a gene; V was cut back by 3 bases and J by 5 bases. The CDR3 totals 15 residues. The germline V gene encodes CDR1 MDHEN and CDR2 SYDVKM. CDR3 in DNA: TGTGCCAGCAGTTTGGGGCGACAGGGGTGGGACGAGCAGTACTTC. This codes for CASSLGRQGWDEQYF.

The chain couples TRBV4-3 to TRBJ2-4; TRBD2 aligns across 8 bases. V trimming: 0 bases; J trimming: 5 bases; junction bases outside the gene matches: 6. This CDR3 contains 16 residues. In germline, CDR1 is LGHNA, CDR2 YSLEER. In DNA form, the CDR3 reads TGCGCCAGCAGCCAAGATCCCAGCGGGAGTCAAAACATTCAGTACTTC. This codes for CASSQDPSGSQNIQYF.

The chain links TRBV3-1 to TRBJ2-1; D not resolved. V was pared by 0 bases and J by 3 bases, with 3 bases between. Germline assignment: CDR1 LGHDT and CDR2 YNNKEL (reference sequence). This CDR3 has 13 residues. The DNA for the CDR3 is TGTGCCAGCAGCCAAGACGACTACAATGAGCAGTTCTTC. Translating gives CASSQDDYNEQFF.

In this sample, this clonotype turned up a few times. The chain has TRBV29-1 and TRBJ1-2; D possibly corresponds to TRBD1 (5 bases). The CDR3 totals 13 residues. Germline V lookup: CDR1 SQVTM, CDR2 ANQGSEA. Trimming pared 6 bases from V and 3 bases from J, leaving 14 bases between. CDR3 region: CSVNRGEDYGYTF. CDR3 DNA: TGCAGCGTAAATCGGGGCGAAGACTATGGCTACACCTTC.

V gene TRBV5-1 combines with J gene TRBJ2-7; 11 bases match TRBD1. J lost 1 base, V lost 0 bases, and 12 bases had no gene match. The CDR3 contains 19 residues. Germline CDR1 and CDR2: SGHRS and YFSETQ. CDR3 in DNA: TGCGCCAGCAGCTTGGTAGGGGATCCCGGGACAGGGGGGTCCTACGAGCAGTACTTC. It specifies CASSLVGDPGTGGSYEQYF. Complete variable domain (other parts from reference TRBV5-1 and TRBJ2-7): KAGVTQTPRYLIKTRGQQVTLSCSPISGHRSVSWYQQTPGQGLQFLFEYFSETQRNKGNFPGRFSGRQFSNSRSEMNVSTLELGDSALYLCASSLVGDPGTGGSYEQYFGPGTRLTVT.

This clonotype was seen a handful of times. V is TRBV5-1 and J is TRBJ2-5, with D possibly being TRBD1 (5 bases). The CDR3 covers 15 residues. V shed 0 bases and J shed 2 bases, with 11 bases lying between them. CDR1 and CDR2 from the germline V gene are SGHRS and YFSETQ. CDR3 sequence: CASSLEGRVQETQYF. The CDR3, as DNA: TGCGCCAGCAGCTTGGAGGGCAGGGTACAAGAGACCCAGTACTTC.

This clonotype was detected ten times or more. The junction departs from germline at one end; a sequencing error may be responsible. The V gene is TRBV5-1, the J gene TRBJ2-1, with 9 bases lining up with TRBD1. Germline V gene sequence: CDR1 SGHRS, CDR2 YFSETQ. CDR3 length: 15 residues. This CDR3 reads CASSSDRGSYNEQFF. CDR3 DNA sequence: TGTGCCAGCAGTTCGGACAGGGGCTCCTACAATGAGCAGTTCTTC.